The 18 T cell receptor beta chains in this list originate from one sample, sequenced in a study of T-cell reconstitution after alpha-beta-depleted transplantation in children. For TCRbeta, the library was prepared with unique molecular identifiers. Using its own MiXCR run on the PCR reads, TCRdb lists one record per CDR3 protein. Here the sample spans just under 250,000 distinct CDR3 sequences, 20% to 30% being singletons. Sequencing used PBMCs, obtained before TCRalphabeta/CD19-depleted stem cell transplant. The receptors shown here come from a girl aged 2-10 years with Fanconi anemia, due to receive a stem cell transplant.

The table lists this clonotype with many counts. The genes are TRBV20-1 and TRBJ2-5; 8 bases align to TRBD1. J gave up 5 bases and V 2 bases, and 7 bases lay outside the gene matches. The CDR3 sequence is 14 residues long. Germline CDR1 reads DFQATT; CDR2 reads SNEGSKA (reference sequence). CDR3 sequence (DNA): TGCAGTGCTAGACACTCCGGACAGGGTGAGACCCAGTACTTC. It specifies CSARHSGQGETQYF.

The chain couples TRBV5-5 to TRBJ2-2; maybe TRBD1 (6 bases). The CDR3 loop spans 13 amino acids. The germline gives CDR1 SGHKS, CDR2 YYEKEE (reference sequence). The V and J ends lost 1 base and 7 bases respectively, with 8 bases between them. The CDR3: CASSLYRDGELFF. The CDR3 DNA sequence: TGTGCCAGCAGCTTGTACAGGGACGGGGAGCTGTTTTTT.

The rearrangement uses TRBV6-4 and TRBJ2-5; TRBD2 is a possible D gene (5 bases). V shed 6 bases and J shed 5 bases, with 10 bases lying between them. CDR1 is MRHNA and CDR2 is SNTAGT in the germline V gene. This CDR3 comprises 12 residues. The CDR3 reads CASRTGSETQYF. The CDR3 coding sequence is TGTGCCAGCAGGACGGGGAGTGAGACCCAGTACTTC.

This clonotype came up a few times. The chain has TRBV29-1 and TRBJ2-2; 11 bases agree with TRBD2. The CDR3 covers 17 residues. V gave up 3 bases and J gave up 5 bases; unmatched junction bases: 11. The germline CDR1 and CDR2 sequences are SQVTM and ANQGSEA. This CDR3 reads CSVESRTSGSPTGELFF. The CDR3 region has the DNA TGCAGCGTTGAGTCTCGAACTAGCGGGAGTCCGACCGGGGAGCTGTTTTTT.

There are many counts of this clonotype. The chain is built from TRBV15 and TRBJ2-3; 14 positions match TRBD2. J gave up 3 bases and V 1 base, and 3 bases lay outside the gene matches. This CDR3 has 17 residues. Germline CDR1 is LNHNV and CDR2 is YYDKDF (reference sequence). The CDR3 loop reads CATSRGGTSGSTDTQYF. The CDR3 DNA reads as TGTGCCACCAGCAGAGGAGGGACTAGCGGGAGTACAGATACGCAGTATTTT.

This clonotype was seen ten or more times. The rearrangement links TRBV10-3 to TRBJ2-3; tentatively, D is TRBD1 (5 bases). Germline V gene sequence: CDR1 ENHRY, CDR2 SYGVKD. This CDR3 comprises 12 residues. V lost 8 bases, J lost 2 bases, and 8 bases lay in between. CDR3 loop: CAIAGSTDTQYF. DNA for the CDR3: TGTGCCATCGCAGGGTCCACAGATACGCAGTATTTT.

In this sample, this clonotype turned up many times. This chain joins TRBV29-1 and TRBJ2-1; 8 positions match TRBD2. This CDR3 spans 14 amino acids. CDR1 is SQVTM and CDR2 is ANQGSEA in the germline V gene. V lost 2 bases, J lost 1 base, and 1 base stayed unmatched. The CDR3 region is CSVEREGSYNEQFF. In DNA form, the CDR3 reads TGCAGCGTTGAACGGGAGGGGTCCTACAATGAGCAGTTCTTC.

V usage is TRBV20-1 and J usage is TRBJ2-1; 9 bases align to TRBD2. V shed 4 bases, J shed 5 bases, and the junction held 6 bases outside the gene matches. Per the germline V gene, CDR1 is DFQATT and CDR2 is SNEGSKA (reference sequence). The CDR3 has 14 amino acids. DNA of the CDR3: TGCAGTGCTACCAGGACTAGCGTTCACAATGAGCAGTTCTTC. This gives the protein CSATRTSVHNEQFF.

Ten or more counts support this clonotype. The genes are TRBV10-3 and TRBJ2-3; D gene ambiguous. This CDR3 comprises 11 residues. V was clipped by 3 bases and J by 6 bases, with 4 bases between them. From germline, CDR1 is ENHRY and CDR2 SYGVKD. CDR3 bases: TGTGCCATCAGTGACGTCGATACGCAGTATTTT. Translation: CAISDVDTQYF.

Many counts were recorded for this clonotype. In DNA, the CDR3 is TGCAGCGTACAGGGGGCTGGCTACGAGCAGTACTTC. This codes for CSVQGAGYEQYF. The rearrangement joins TRBV29-1 to TRBJ2-7, with 9 positions matching TRBD1. With V trimmed by 6 bases and J by 3 bases, 3 bases remained unmatched. The CDR3 covers 12 residues. Germline V lookup: CDR1 SQVTM, CDR2 ANQGSEA.

The gene calls are TRBV6-9 and TRBJ2-1, with TRBD2 identical over 13 bases. V lost 4 bases and J lost 0; bases outside the gene matches: 6. The CDR3 runs to 18 residues. Germline V CDR1 and CDR2: MNHGY, SVAAGI. The CDR3 loop is CASSSGTSGVSSYNEQFF. CDR3 bases: TGTGCCAGCAGTTCCGGGACTAGCGGGGTGAGCTCCTACAATGAGCAGTTCTTC.

This clonotype appeared a few times. The genes are TRBV27 and TRBJ2-1, with 14 bases fitting TRBD2. There are 17 residues in the CDR3. J was trimmed by 8 bases and V by 1 base; bases with no gene match: 7. Germline V lookup: CDR1 MNHEY, CDR2 SMNVEV (reference sequence). In nucleotides, the CDR3 is TGTGCCAGCAGTTTATTAGATCCGGGACTAGCGGGAGATGAGCAGTTCTTC. The encoded protein is CASSLLDPGLAGDEQFF.

The chain carries TRBV28 and TRBJ1-5; a possible D gene is TRBD1 (5 bases). The ends were cut back, 6 bases at V and 5 bases at J, with 5 bases in the middle. The CDR3 loop spans 11 amino acids. Looked up from germline, CDR1 is MDHEN and CDR2 is SYDVKM. DNA of the CDR3: TGTGCCAGCAGCAGGGATCAGCCCCAGCATTTT. The encoded protein is CASSRDQPQHF. Using reference TRBV28 and TRBJ1-5 for the parts outside the CDR3, the full variable domain is DVKVTQSSRYLVKRTGEKVFLECVQDMDHENMFWYRQDPGLGLRLIYFSYDVKMKEKGDIPEGYSVSREKKERFSLILESASTNQTSMYLCASSRDQPQHFGDGTRLSIL.

This clonotype was detected once. This may come from a read error, since a much larger clone is one base off. Without the conserved terminal phenylalanine or tryptophan, this CDR3 likely stems from a read error. This chain connects TRBV6-5 to TRBJ1-2, with a weak D call TRBD1 (5 bases). Deletions cut 11 bases from V and 7 bases from J, with 14 bases between. This CDR3 spans 11 amino acids. The germline V gene has CDR1 MNHEY and CDR2 SVGAGI. The CDR3 spells CAHRGLFGYTL. CDR3 nucleotides: TGTGCCCATCGGGGCCTCTTTGGCTACACCCTC.

This rearrangement joins TRBV2 to TRBJ2-7; TRBD1 aligns across 7 bases. The germline gives CDR1 SNHLY, CDR2 FYNNEI. The CDR3 has 12 residues. With V trimmed by 5 bases and J by 6 bases, 4 bases remained unmatched. DNA for the CDR3: TGTGCCAGCAGTTCCGACAGGGCCGAGCAGTACTTC. It is translated as CASSSDRAEQYF.

The sample holds many counts of this clonotype. CDR3 residues: CSVDETGLYNEQFF. The CDR3 nucleotides are TGCAGCGTTGACGAGACAGGGCTATACAATGAGCAGTTCTTC. V and J are TRBV29-1 and TRBJ2-1, with 7 bases that match TRBD1. Trimming removed 3 bases from V and 4 bases from J; junction bases left unmatched: 6. The CDR3 has 14 residues. From germline, CDR1 is SQVTM and CDR2 ANQGSEA.

This clonotype was counted a few times. The chain links TRBV20-1 to TRBJ2-4, with TRBD1 as a possible D gene (6 bases). The germline V and J ends were trimmed by 5 bases and 0 bases, with 11 bases remaining between them. Looked up from germline, CDR1 is DFQATT and CDR2 is SNEGSKA (reference sequence). This CDR3 has 14 amino acids. The CDR3: CSARHREAKNIQYF. The CDR3 DNA follows: TGCAGTGCTCGTCACAGGGAAGCCAAAAACATTCAGTACTTC.

This clonotype was observed many times. The chain has TRBV3-1 and TRBJ2-2; the D gene is possibly TRBD2 (5 bases). Germline CDR1 and CDR2: LGHDT and YNNKEL (reference sequence). This CDR3 is 18 amino acids long. With 4 bases removed from V and 0 bases from J, the gap between germline ends came to 18 bases. The CDR3 here is CASSPTPAGAANTGELFF. The CDR3 nucleotides read TGTGCCAGCAGCCCTACCCCCGCGGGCGCAGCGAACACCGGGGAGCTGTTTTTT.